This TCR beta chain was observed in a study of T cell responses to AZD1222 COVID-19 vaccine. The V end was cut by 8 bases, the J end by 3 bases, with 13 bases between. The CDR3 is made up of 13 amino acids. Produced via immunoSEQ multiplex PCR; TCRdb's table is partial and in-frame only. The sample lists approximately 110,000 clones, less than 90% occurring once. As for this clone: Its specificity is unknown.

Study-wide results and limits: Clonal diversity may have been underestimated in mostly white British donors. Spike-spanning, vaccine-associated CD4 TCRs were dominant at 160-218 and 743-854. Repertoires were obtained solely post-peak T cell response. Compared with day 0, the breadth and depth of the Spike-specific TCR repertoire rose significantly after two doses of AZD1222.

The chain recombines TRBV12-3 or TRBV12-4 with TRBJ1-2; D uncertain. The sample consisted of peripheral blood, taken on day 0 of AZD1222 vaccination. The sequence came from an adult in good health. CDR3 DNA sequence: TGTGCCAGCTCCGGCAGAAGGCACTATGGCTACACCTTC. This sequence encodes CASSGRRHYGYTF.